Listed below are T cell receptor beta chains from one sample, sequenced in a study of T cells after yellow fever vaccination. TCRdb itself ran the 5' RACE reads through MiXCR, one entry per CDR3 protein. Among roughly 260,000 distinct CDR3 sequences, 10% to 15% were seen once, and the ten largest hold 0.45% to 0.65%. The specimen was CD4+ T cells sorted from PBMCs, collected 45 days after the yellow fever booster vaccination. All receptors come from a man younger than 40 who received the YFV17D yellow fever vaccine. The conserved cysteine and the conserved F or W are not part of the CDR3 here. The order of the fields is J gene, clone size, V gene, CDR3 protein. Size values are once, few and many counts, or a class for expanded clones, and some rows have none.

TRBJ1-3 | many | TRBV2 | ASRGTGMVDTIY
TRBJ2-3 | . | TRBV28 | ASTSTSDSQY
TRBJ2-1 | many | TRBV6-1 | ASSPRTVTRDNEQF
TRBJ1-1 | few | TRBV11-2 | ASTSQAGETEAF
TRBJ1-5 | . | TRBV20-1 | SASDSGIPARQPQH
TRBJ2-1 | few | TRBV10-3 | AISESQYNEQF
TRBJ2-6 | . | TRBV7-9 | ASSLLRLGANVLT
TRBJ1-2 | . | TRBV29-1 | SVDSGQGYGYT
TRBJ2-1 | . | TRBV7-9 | ASTLRRGLNEQF
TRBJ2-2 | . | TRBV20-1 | SARVLDPLTGELF
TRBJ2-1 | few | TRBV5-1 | ASSTGLAGPNEQF
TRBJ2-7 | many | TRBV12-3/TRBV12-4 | ASETSGAYEQY
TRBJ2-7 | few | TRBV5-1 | ASSLSRDTYYEQY
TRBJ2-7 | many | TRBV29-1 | SVELTRYEQY
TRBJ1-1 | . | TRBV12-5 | ASVRNTEAF
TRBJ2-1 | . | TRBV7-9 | ASSPGQGSHYEQF
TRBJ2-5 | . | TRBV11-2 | ASSLGPPQETQY
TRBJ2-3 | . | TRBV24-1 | ATSDLPTDTQY
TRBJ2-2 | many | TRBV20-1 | SARSGQSNTGELF
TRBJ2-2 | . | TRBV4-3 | ASSQIRGQSGGELF
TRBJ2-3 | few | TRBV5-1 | ASSQLNSGATDTQY
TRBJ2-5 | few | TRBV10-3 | AISESSRRLAGDLETQY
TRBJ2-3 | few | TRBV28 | ASRRRGGYTDTQY
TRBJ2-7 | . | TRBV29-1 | SSWGAGGSYEQY
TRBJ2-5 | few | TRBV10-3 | AISEGVGGVETQY
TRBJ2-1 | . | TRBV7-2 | ASSLNHDEQF
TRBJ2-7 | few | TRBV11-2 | ASSLERAGVGHEQY
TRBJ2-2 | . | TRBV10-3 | AISERTSGNTGELF
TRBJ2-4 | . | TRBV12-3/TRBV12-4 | ASSLRQGHLAGGPKNIQY
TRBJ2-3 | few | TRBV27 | ASRGFQGADTQY
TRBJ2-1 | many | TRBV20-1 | SVGTGYNNEQF
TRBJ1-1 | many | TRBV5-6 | ASAGISNTEAF